This T cell receptor beta chain came from a study of early T cells in non-severe SARS-CoV-2 infection. Study-level background: Unpaired chains resulted from sequencing bulk RNA of unsorted whole blood. Study-wide results and caveats: VDJdb-based annotation leaned toward anti-spike CD8 responses and missed private and CD4 specificities.

Molecules of cDNA were individually given unique molecular identifiers that were attached to them. TCRdb recomputed calls from the 5' RACE reads with MiXCR, one row per CDR3 protein. There are about 28,000 distinct CDR3 sequences in the sample; approximately 6% occur only once, and 4.5% to 6% lies in the top ten. This clonotype was recorded at least ten times. Its target is not known. The sequencing input was whole blood. The sequence came from an adult who was a healthcare worker with PCR-confirmed SARS-CoV-2 infection or an uninfected control (not recorded which).

CDR3 region: CASSHIVQGANTEAFF. As DNA, the CDR3 is TGCGCCAGCAGCCATATAGTTCAGGGGGCAAACACTGAAGCTTTCTTT. This chain links TRBV5-1 with TRBJ1-1, with 8 bases that match TRBD1. The CDR3 totals 16 residues. Per the germline V gene, CDR1 is SGHRS and CDR2 is YFSETQ. The V segment lost 4 bases and the J segment 2 bases; nucleotides outside the gene matches: 10.